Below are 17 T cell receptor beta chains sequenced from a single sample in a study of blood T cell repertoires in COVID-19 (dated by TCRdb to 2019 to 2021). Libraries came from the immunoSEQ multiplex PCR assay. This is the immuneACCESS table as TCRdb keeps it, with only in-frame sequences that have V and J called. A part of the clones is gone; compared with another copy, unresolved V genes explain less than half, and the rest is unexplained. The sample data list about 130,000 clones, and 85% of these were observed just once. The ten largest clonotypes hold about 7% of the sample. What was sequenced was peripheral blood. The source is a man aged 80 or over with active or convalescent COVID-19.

In nucleotides, the CDR3 is TGTGCCTGGACCCTCCGGGAGAACTATGGCTACACCTTC. This codes for CAWTLRENYGYTF. The V call is TRBV30, the J call TRBJ1-2; D unresolved. The CDR3 is 13 amino acids. With 4 bases removed from V and 2 bases from J, the gap between germline ends came to 11 bases. Germline loops: CDR1 GTSNPN, CDR2 SVGIG (reference sequence).

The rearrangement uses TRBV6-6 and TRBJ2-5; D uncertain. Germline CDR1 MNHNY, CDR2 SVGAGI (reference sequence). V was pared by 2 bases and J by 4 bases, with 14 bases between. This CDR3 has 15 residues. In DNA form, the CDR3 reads TGTGCCAGCAGTTACGAGTTACGGGTGTCAGAGACCCAGTACTTC. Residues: CASSYELRVSETQYF.

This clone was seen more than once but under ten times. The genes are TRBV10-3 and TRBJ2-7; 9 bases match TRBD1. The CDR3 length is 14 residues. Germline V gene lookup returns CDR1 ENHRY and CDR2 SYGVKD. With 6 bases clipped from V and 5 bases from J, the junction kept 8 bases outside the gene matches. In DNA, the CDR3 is TGTGCCATCAGGGGCGGGACAGGGACCCACGAGCAGTACTTC. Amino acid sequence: CAIRGGTGTHEQYF.

Here the CDR3 reads CASSPQGYNEQFF. The CDR3 DNA follows: TGTGCCAGCAGCCCACAGGGGTACAATGAGCAGTTCTTC. This chain connects TRBV12-3 or TRBV12-4 to TRBJ2-1; 7 bases match TRBD1. The CDR3 sequence is 13 residues long. The V gene end was trimmed by 6 bases and the J gene end by 4 bases; junction bases not matched to a gene: 3.

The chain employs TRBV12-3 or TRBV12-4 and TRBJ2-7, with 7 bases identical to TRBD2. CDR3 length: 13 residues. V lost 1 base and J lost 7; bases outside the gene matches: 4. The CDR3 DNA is TGTGCCAGCAGTTTAGGGGGGGGGAGTGAGCAGTACTTC. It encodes CASSLGGGSEQYF.

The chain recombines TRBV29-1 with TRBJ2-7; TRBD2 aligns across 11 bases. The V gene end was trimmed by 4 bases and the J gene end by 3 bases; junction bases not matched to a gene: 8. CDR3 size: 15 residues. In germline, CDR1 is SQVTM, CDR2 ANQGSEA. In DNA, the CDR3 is TGCAGCGTTGTCTCGACTAGCGGGATGGTCTACGAGCAGTACTTC. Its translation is CSVVSTSGMVYEQYF.

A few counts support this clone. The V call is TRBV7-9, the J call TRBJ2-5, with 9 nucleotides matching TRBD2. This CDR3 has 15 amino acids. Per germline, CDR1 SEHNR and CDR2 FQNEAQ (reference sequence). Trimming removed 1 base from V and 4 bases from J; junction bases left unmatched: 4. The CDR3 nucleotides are TGTGCCAGCAGCTTAGGCGGGAGGGCAGGAGAGACCCAGTACTTC. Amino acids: CASSLGGRAGETQYF.

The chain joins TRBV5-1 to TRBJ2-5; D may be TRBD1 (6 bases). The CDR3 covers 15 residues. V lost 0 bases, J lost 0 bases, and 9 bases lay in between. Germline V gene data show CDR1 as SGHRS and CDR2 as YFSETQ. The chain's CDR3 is CASSLAGQYQETQYF. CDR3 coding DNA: TGCGCCAGCAGCTTGGCCGGACAGTACCAAGAGACCCAGTACTTC.

As DNA, the CDR3 is TGTGCCAGCAGCTTATCAGGGGACTCCTACAATGAGCAGTTCTTC. It specifies CASSLSGDSYNEQFF. The rearrangement uses TRBV7-9 and TRBJ2-1; D might be TRBD1 (6 bases). Trimming removed 2 bases at V and 0 bases at J, with 8 bases between. CDR1 and CDR2 from the germline V gene are SEHNR and FQNEAQ (reference sequence). The CDR3 has 15 residues.

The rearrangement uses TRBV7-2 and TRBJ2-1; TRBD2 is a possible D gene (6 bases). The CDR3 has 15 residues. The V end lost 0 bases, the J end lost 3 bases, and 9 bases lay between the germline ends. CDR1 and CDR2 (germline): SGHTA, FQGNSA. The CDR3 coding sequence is TGTGCCAGCAGCTTAGCTAGCGGACACTACAATGAGCAGTTCTTC. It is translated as CASSLASGHYNEQFF.

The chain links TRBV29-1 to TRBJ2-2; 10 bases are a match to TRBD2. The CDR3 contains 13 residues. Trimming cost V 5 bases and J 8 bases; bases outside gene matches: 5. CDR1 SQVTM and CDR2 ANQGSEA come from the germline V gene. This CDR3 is CSVSTSGEGELFF. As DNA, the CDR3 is TGCAGCGTTTCAACTAGCGGGGAGGGGGAGCTGTTTTTT.

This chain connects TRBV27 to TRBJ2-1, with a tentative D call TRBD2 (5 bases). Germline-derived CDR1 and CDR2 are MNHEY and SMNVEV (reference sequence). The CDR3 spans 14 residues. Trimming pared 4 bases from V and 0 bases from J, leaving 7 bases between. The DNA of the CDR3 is TGTGCCAGCAGTTCCGGGAACTCCTACAATGAGCAGTTCTTC. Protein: CASSSGNSYNEQFF.

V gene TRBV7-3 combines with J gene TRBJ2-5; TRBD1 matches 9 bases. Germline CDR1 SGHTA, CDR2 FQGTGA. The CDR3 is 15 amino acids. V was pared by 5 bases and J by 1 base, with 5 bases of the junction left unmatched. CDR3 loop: CASSKMGQGQETQYF. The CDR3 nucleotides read TGTGCCAGCAGCAAGATGGGACAGGGCCAAGAGACCCAGTACTTC. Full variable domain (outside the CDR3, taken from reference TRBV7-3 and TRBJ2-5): GAGVSQTPSNKVTEKGKYVELRCDPISGHTALYWYRQSLGQGPEFLIYFQGTGAADDSGLPNDRFFAVRPEGSVSTLKIQRTERGDSAVYLCASSKMGQGQETQYFGPGTRLLVL.

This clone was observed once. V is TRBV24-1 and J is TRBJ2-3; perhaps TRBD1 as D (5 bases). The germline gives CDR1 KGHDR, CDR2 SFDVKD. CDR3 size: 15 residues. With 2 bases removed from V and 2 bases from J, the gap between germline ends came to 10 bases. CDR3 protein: CATSDWRQTTDTQYF. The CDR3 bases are TGTGCCACCAGTGATTGGCGACAGACCACAGATACGCAGTATTTT.

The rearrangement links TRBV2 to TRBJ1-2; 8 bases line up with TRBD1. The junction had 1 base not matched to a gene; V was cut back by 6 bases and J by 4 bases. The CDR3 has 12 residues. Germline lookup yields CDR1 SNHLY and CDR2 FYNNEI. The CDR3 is CASRTGGYGYTF. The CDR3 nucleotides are TGTGCCAGCAGAACAGGGGGCTATGGCTACACCTTC. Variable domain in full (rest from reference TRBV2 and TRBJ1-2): EPEVTQTPSHQVTQMGQEVILRCVPISNHLYFYWYRQILGQKVEFLVSFYNNEISEKSEIFDDQFSVERPDGSNFTLKIRSTKLEDSAMYFCASRTGGYGYTFGSGTRLTVV.

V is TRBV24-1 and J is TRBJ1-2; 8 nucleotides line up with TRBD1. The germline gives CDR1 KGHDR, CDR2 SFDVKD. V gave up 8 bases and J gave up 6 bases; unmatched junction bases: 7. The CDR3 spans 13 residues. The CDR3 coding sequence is TGTGCCACCAACAAAGGACAGGGTCATGGCTACACCTTC. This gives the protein CATNKGQGHGYTF.

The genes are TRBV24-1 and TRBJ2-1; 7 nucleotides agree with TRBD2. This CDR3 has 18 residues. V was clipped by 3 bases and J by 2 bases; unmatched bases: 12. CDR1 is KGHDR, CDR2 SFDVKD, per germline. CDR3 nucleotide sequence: TGTGCCACCAGTGATACTCCATATAGCGGGCGACCCTACAATGAGCAGTTCTTC. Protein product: CATSDTPYSGRPYNEQFF.